This T cell receptor (beta chain) was captured by sequencing in a study of cytomegalovirus exposure and HLA in healthy donors. Both 60 Vbeta primers and 13 Jbeta primers went into the PCR. Assay: immunoSEQ multiplex PCR; the TCRdb copy retains only in-frame clones and omits some. The table records about 110,000 clones, approximately 71% of them present only once. Study-wide findings and caveats: Cytomegalovirus-associated status was assigned to about 180 TCR beta chains.

Concerning this clone: The target antigen is unknown.

This receptor was obtained from a man aged 35-49 years in good health and CMV-seronegative. The sample taken for sequencing was PBMCs.

The CDR3 loop reads CASSPVRGQGARGYTF. The DNA of the CDR3 is TGTGCCAGCAGCCCAGTCAGGGGACAGGGGGCTCGTGGCTACACCTTC. The chain combines TRBV7-8 with TRBJ1-2, with TRBD1 identical over 12 bases. CDR3 length: 16 amino acids. CDR1 and CDR2 (germline): SGHVS, FQNEAQ. V shed 5 bases, J shed 7 bases, and the junction held 11 bases outside the gene matches.